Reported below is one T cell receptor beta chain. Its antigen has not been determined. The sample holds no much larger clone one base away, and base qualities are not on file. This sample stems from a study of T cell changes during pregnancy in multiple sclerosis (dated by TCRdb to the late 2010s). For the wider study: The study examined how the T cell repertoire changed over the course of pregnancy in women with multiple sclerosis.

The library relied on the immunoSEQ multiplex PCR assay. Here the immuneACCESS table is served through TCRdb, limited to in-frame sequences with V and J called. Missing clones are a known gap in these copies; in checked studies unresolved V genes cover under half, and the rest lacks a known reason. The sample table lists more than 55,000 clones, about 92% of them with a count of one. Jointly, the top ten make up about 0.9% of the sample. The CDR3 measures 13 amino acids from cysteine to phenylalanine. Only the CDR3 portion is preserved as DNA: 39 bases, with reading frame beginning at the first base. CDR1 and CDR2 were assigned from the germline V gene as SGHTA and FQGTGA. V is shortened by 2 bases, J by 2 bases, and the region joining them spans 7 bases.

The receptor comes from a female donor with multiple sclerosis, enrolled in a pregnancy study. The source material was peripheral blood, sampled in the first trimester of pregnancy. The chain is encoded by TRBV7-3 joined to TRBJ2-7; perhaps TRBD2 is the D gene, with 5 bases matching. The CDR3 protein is CASSLGGPYEQYF. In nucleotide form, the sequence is TGTGCCAGCAGCTTAGGAGGCCCCTACGAGCAGTACTTC.